The following is a T cell receptor (beta chain) sequence with its context. Seattle researchers signed up patients amid active infection and tracked them longitudinally. The data were taken from a study of blood T cell repertoires in COVID-19. Study in general: In each case, the material was cDNA or gDNA derived from T cells, B-cell-depleted T cells, or PBMCs.

Methods used by the authors: Using reference gene primer amplification, nucleated cell counts were estimated. Repertoires were generated with immunoSEQ multiplex PCR, while TCRdb's copy carries only in-frame clones and drops some. That table gives V, J and clone size, and the DNA gave D and trimming. The table shows roughly 300,000 clones, with approximately 92% occurring only once. The CDR3 is made up of 17 amino acids. Germline values: CDR1 WSHSY, CDR2 SAAADI. The V segment lost 1 base and the J segment 0 bases; nucleotides outside the gene matches: 1. The chain links TRBV10-2 to TRBJ2-6; 9 nucleotides line up with TRBD1. The sequence came from a woman aged 25-40 years with COVID-19, enrolled during active disease. Material: peripheral blood. The DNA of the CDR3 is TGCGCCAGCAGTGAGTGGGGACAGGGCTCTGGGGCCAACGTCCTGACTTTC. It is translated as CASSEWGQGSGANVLTF.